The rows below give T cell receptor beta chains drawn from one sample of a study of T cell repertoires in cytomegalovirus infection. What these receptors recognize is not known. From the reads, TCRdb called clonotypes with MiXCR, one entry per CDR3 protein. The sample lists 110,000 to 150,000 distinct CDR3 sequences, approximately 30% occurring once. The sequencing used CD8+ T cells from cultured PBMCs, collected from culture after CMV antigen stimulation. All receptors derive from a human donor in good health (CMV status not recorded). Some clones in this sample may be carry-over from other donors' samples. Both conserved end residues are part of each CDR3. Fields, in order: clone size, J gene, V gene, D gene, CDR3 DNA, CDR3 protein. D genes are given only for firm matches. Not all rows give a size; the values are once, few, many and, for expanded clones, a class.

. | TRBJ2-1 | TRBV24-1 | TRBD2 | TGTGCCACCAGTGAATCCTTAGCGGGGGAACGGTTCTTC | CATSESLAGERFF
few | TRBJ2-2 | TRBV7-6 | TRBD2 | TGTGCCAGCAGCTTAGGGCTAGCGGGGGGTCCGGCCGGGGAGCTGTTTTTT | CASSLGLAGGPAGELFF
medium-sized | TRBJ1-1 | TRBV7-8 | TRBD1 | TGTGCCAGCAGCCTCGGACAGGGGGTACCAAAGAACACTGAAGCTTTCTTT | CASSLGQGVPKNTEAFF
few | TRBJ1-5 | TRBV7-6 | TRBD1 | TGTGCCAGCAGCTGCAACAGGGGTAGCAATCAGCCCCAGCATTTT | CASSCNRGSNQPQHF
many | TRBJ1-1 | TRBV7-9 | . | TGTGCCAGCATGGGGGCGGGGATTGGACCCGGGACTGAAGCTTTCTTT | CASMGAGIGPGTEAFF
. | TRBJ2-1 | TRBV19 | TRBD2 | TGTGCCAGTAGTATCAACCCGGGACTAGCGGGAGTTAGCTCCTACAATGAGCAGTTCTTC | CASSINPGLAGVSSYNEQFF
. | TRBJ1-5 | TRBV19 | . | TGTGCCAGTAGTATACACGGTAGTCAGCCCCAGCATTTT | CASSIHGSQPQHF
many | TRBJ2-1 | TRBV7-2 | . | TGTGCCAGCAGCTTAAAGAGCGACAGGAGCTCCTACAATGAGCAGTTCTTC | CASSLKSDRSSYNEQFF
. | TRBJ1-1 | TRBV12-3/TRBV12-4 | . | TGTGCCAGCAGGGAAAAGGGGGGCGGCACTGAAGCTTTCTTT | CASREKGGGTEAFF
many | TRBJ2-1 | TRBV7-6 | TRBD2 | TGTGCCAGCAGCTTAGAAGCGGGGGCTAATGAGCAGTTCTTC | CASSLEAGANEQFF
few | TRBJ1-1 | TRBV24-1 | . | TGTGCCACCAGTGAGGGCCCTAACACTGAAGCTTTCTTT | CATSEGPNTEAFF
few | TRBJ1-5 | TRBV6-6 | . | TGTGCCACCGGGACAAATGGAGATCAGCCCCAGCATTTT | CATGTNGDQPQHF
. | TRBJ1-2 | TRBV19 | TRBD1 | TGTGCCATTCGGGACAGGGCCCGTCCGTATGGCTACACCTTC | CAIRDRARPYGYTF
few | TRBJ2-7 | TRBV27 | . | TGTGCCAGCAGTTTTTCCAGGGGTACCTACGAGCAGTACTTC | CASSFSRGTYEQYF
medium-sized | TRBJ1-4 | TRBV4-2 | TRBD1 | TGTGCCAGCAGCCAAGGACAGGGAGGTGAAAAACTGTTTTTT | CASSQGQGGEKLFF
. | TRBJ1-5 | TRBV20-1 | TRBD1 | TGCAGTGCTAGACCGGGACAGGGGTATAGCAATCAGCCCCAGCATTTT | CSARPGQGYSNQPQHF
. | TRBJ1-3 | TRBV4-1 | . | TGCGCCAGCAGCCAAGAACCGGGCTCTGGAAACACCATATATTTT | CASSQEPGSGNTIYF
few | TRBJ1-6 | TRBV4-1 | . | TGCGCCAGCAGCCAAGTTCGTGCCTTACTCTCCTATAATTCACCCCTCCACTTT | CASSQVRALLSYNSPLHF
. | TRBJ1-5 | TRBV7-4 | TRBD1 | TGTGCCAGCAGCCTTTCCGGGACAGGGTACAATCAGCCCCAGCATTTT | CASSLSGTGYNQPQHF
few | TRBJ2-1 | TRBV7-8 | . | TGTGCCAGCAGTAAGACAGAAGACTACAATGAGCAGTTCTTC | CASSKTEDYNEQFF
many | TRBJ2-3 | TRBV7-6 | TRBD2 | TGTGCCAGCAGCTACGGGGGGGATACGCAGTATTTT | CASSYGGDTQYF
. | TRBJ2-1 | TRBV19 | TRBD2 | TGTGCCAGTAGTGTCACTAGCGGGGGCTACAATGAGCAGTTCTTC | CASSVTSGGYNEQFF
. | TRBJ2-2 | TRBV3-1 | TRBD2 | TGTGCCAGCAGCCTCTGGGGACTAGGTTCCGGGGAGCTGTTTTTT | CASSLWGLGSGELFF
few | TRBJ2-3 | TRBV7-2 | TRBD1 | TGTGCCAGCAGCCTAGACAGGGGTAGCACAGATACGCAGTATTTT | CASSLDRGSTDTQYF
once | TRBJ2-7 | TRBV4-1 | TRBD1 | TGCACCAGCAGCTATTCGGGACAGGGGAACTACGAGCAGTACTTC | CTSSYSGQGNYEQYF
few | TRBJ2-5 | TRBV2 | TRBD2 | TGTGCCAGCAGTCGACTAGCGGGGGGTCAGGAGACCCAGTACTTC | CASSRLAGGQETQYF
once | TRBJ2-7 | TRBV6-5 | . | TGTGCCAGCAGTTACCGGGCTAGCACCTACGAGCAGTACTTC | CASSYRASTYEQYF
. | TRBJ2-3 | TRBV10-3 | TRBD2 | TGTGCCATCAGTGCTAGCGGGGGTTCAGATACGCAGTATTTT | CAISASGGSDTQYF
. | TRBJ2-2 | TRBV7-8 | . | TGTGCCAGCAGCTTAGTCAGGGCTCTTTCCGCTAGCCCCGTCACCGGGGAGCTGTTTTTT | CASSLVRALSASPVTGELFF
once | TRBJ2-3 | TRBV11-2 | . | TGTGCCAGCAGCTTAGGCAGGGGATCGCCAGATACGCAGTATTTT | CASSLGRGSPDTQYF
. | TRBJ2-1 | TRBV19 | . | TGTGCCAGTAGTATAGTCCGGGGTCGGTACAATGAGCAGTTCTTC | CASSIVRGRYNEQFF
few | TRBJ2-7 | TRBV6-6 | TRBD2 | TGTGCCAGCAGTTACCCCGGACTAGCTGACGGCTCCTACGAGCAGTACTTC | CASSYPGLADGSYEQYF
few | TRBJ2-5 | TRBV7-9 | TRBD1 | TGTGCCAGCGGACAGGGTTTGAAGACCCAGTACTTC | CASGQGLKTQYF
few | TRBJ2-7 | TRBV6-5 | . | TGTGCCAGCAGTTACGGACAGACCTACGAGCAGTACTTC | CASSYGQTYEQYF
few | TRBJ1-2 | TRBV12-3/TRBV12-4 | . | TGTGCCAGCAGTTCCCTCCCAGATCCTTATGGCTACACCTTC | CASSSLPDPYGYTF
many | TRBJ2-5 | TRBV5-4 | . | TGTGCCAGCAGCTTGGTTTTGGCGTCCGGCAGGGCCTTCCAAGAGACCCAGTACTTC | CASSLVLASGRAFQETQYF